Below are 25 T cell receptor beta chains sequenced from a single sample in a study of blood T cell repertoires in COVID-19. Produced via immunoSEQ multiplex PCR; TCRdb's table is partial and in-frame only. The sample carries about 200,000 clones, about three quarters recorded once. Sequenced sample: peripheral blood. The source of these receptors is a woman aged 70-85 years with acute or convalescent COVID-19.

This clone was detected once. This rearrangement joins TRBV5-1 to TRBJ1-3; 7 bases are a match to TRBD1. V trimming: 0 bases; J trimming: 3 bases; junction bases outside the gene matches: 6. The CDR3 totals 16 residues. Germline CDR1 is SGHRS and CDR2 is YFSETQ. CDR3 protein: CASSLGPTGDGNTIYF. CDR3 DNA sequence: TGCGCCAGCAGCTTGGGCCCCACAGGGGATGGAAACACCATATATTTT.

This clone showed up just once. The genes are TRBV28 and TRBJ2-3; 14 bases align to TRBD2. CDR1 is MDHEN and CDR2 is SYDVKM in the germline V gene. Trimming at V came to 6 bases and at J to 3 bases, leaving 17 bases not matched to a gene. This CDR3 comprises 20 residues. CDR3 DNA: TGTGCCAGCAGCCCATCATCATCCTTGACTAGCGGGAGGGCGACAGATACGCAGTATTTT. This codes for CASSPSSSLTSGRATDTQYF.

In its sample, this clone was seen once. CDR3 sequence reads: CASGKYRDSGNTIYF. Here the CDR3 DNA reads TGTGCCAGCGGAAAGTACAGGGACTCTGGAAACACCATATATTTT. The rearrangement joins TRBV5-4 to TRBJ1-3, with D possibly matching TRBD1 (6 bases). The CDR3 length is 15 residues. Trimming removed 7 bases from V and 0 bases from J, with 14 bases in between. CDR1 and CDR2 from the germline V gene are SGHNT and YYREEE (reference sequence). Full variable domain (outside the CDR3, taken from reference TRBV5-4 and TRBJ1-3): ETGVTQSPTHLIKTRGQQVTLRCSSQSGHNTVSWYQQALGQGPQFIFQYYREEENGRGNFPPRFSGLQFPNYSSELNVNALELDDSALYLCASGKYRDSGNTIYFGEGSWLTVV.

V is TRBV27 and J is TRBJ2-1; D is perhaps TRBD1 (5 bases). The germline gives CDR1 MNHEY, CDR2 SMNVEV (reference sequence). V was cut by 5 bases and J by 4 bases, with 12 bases left in between. This CDR3 region has 14 residues. CDR3 bases: TGTGCCAGCAGTGGTCCAGGGAAATACAATGAGCAGTTCTTC. Its protein product is CASSGPGKYNEQFF.

This chain connects TRBV27 to TRBJ2-2, with TRBD2 matching over 9 bases. CDR1 is MNHEY, CDR2 SMNVEV, per germline (reference sequence). The trim removed 5 bases at V and 6 bases at J, leaving 7 bases unmatched. CDR3 length: 15 residues. The CDR3 sequence: CASSARLAVPGELFF. CDR3 bases: TGTGCCAGCAGTGCTCGACTAGCGGTTCCCGGGGAGCTGTTTTTT.

The chain combines TRBV2 with TRBJ1-4; D is uncertain. CDR1 SNHLY and CDR2 FYNNEI come from the germline V gene. The CDR3 contains 14 residues. V gave up 1 base and J gave up 2 bases, with 5 bases separating them. This CDR3 reads CASSEDRTNEKLFF. In DNA, the CDR3 is TGTGCCAGCAGTGAAGACCGGACTAATGAAAAACTGTTTTTT. The full variable domain, rest sourced from reference TRBV2 and TRBJ1-4, is EPEVTQTPSHQVTQMGQEVILRCVPISNHLYFYWYRQILGQKVEFLVSFYNNEISEKSEIFDDQFSVERPDGSNFTLKIRSTKLEDSAMYFCASSEDRTNEKLFFGSGTQLSVL.

The chain has TRBV27 and TRBJ1-2, with 8 bases lining up with TRBD1. Unmatched junction bases numbered 2, after V lost 6 bases and J lost 2 bases. Germline V gives CDR1 MNHEY, CDR2 SMNVEV (reference sequence). CDR3 length equals 13 residues. Here the CDR3 reads CASSWDRNYGYTF. In DNA, the CDR3 is TGTGCCAGCAGCTGGGACAGGAACTATGGCTACACCTTC.

The V call is TRBV4-2, the J call TRBJ2-3, with 13 bases aligning to TRBD2. Trimming cost V 8 bases and J 2 bases; bases outside gene matches: 10. The CDR3 spans 17 residues. Germline assignment: CDR1 LGHNA and CDR2 YNFKEQ. DNA for the CDR3: TGTGCCAGCGAAGGGCCGGGACTAGCGGGATTCACAGATACGCAGTATTTT. Protein sequence: CASEGPGLAGFTDTQYF.

This clone was seen only a few times. The chain links TRBV3-1 (or the pseudogene TRBV3-2) to TRBJ2-3; tentative D call: TRBD2 (6 bases). CDR3 length: 13 residues. Per germline, CDR1 LGHDT and CDR2 YNNKEL (reference sequence). V lost 5 bases to trimming and J lost 3 bases, with 9 bases between them. The CDR3 region is CASSGRETDTQYF. The CDR3 nucleotides read TGTGCCAGCAGCGGGCGGGAAACAGATACGCAGTATTTT.

The chain uses TRBV21-1 and TRBJ1-6; the DNA was not used to check the table's D call, TRBD1. TRBV21-1 is a known pseudogene. The CDR3 has 18 residues. CDR3 protein: CASSSHLDRDRVNSPLHF. The DNA of the CDR3 is TGTGCCAGCAGCAGTCATTTGGACCGGGACAGGGTAAATTCACCCCTCCACTTT.

This clone was observed once. The rearrangement joins TRBV18 to TRBJ2-1, with D possibly matching TRBD2 (6 bases). Deletions cut 11 bases from V and 3 bases from J, with 14 bases between. The germline V gene has CDR1 KGHSH and CDR2 LQKENI. The CDR3 has 13 amino acids. As DNA, the CDR3 is TGTGCCGCCACGGGAGACCTCTACAATGAGCAGTTCTTC. Translation gives CAATGDLYNEQFF.

As DNA, the CDR3 is TGTGCCAGTAGTCCCGACGGGACAAGCTCCTACGAGCAGTACTTC. Amino acids: CASSPDGTSSYEQYF. The chain couples TRBV19 to TRBJ2-7, with a weak D call TRBD1 (6 bases). V was shortened by 5 bases and J by 0 bases, with 14 bases between the two germline ends. Looked up from germline, CDR1 is LNHDA and CDR2 is SQIVND (reference sequence). The CDR3 is 15 residues long.

V and J are TRBV7-9 and TRBJ2-7; 9 bases fit TRBD2. V dropped 2 bases and J dropped 6; count of bases not matched to a gene: 5. Germline-derived CDR1 and CDR2 are SEHNR and FQNEAQ (reference sequence). CDR3 length: 14 amino acids. CDR3 amino acids: CASSLNSGSSEQYF. The CDR3 DNA follows: TGTGCCAGCAGCTTAAATAGCGGGAGTAGCGAGCAGTACTTC. The full variable domain, completed using reference TRBV7-9 and TRBJ2-7, is DTGVSQNPRHKITKRGQNVTFRCDPISEHNRLYWYRQTLGQGPEFLTYFQNEAQLEKSRLLSDRFSAERPKGSFSTLEIQRTEQGDSAMYLCASSLNSGSSEQYFGPGTRLTVT.

V usage is TRBV27 and J usage is TRBJ1-2; no clear D gene. Trimming pared 2 bases from V and 7 bases from J, leaving 14 bases between. The germline CDR1 and CDR2 sequences are MNHEY and SMNVEV (reference sequence). CDR3 length equals 14 residues. CDR3 sequence reads: CASSLAGGPFGYTF. The CDR3 DNA reads as TGTGCCAGCAGTTTAGCGGGCGGGCCCTTTGGCTACACCTTC.

This clone was seen just once. This chain uses TRBV7-3 with TRBJ2-2; TRBD2 matches at 9 bases. Trimming at V came to 5 bases and at J to 6 bases, leaving 10 bases not matched to a gene. Germline assignment: CDR1 SGHTA and CDR2 FQGTGA. The CDR3 loop spans 16 amino acids. The CDR3 reads CASSPNHAGGAGELFF. Written as DNA, the CDR3 is TGTGCCAGCAGCCCTAATCACGCGGGAGGGGCCGGGGAGCTGTTTTTT.

The rearrangement links TRBV2 to TRBJ2-2; a possible D gene is TRBD1 (6 bases). Germline CDR1 reads SNHLY; CDR2 reads FYNNEI. The CDR3 length is 15 residues. V shed 0 bases and J shed 6 bases, with 11 bases lying between them. The CDR3 is CASSEAGRGAGELFF. For the CDR3, the DNA is TGTGCCAGCAGTGAAGCGGGCAGGGGAGCCGGGGAGCTGTTTTTT.

The chain couples TRBV6-1 to TRBJ2-1, with D tentatively TRBD2 (6 bases). Between the trimmed V and J ends, which lost 2 bases and 3 bases, there was a span of 11 bases. CDR3 size: 15 residues. Looked up from germline, CDR1 is MNHNS and CDR2 is SASEGT. CDR3: CASSERWDFYNEQFF. The CDR3 nucleotides are TGTGCCAGCAGTGAAAGATGGGACTTCTACAATGAGCAGTTCTTC.

The V call is TRBV28, the J call TRBJ2-1; no reliable D call. V gave up 2 bases and J gave up 7 bases, with 12 bases separating them. Germline CDR1 reads MDHEN; CDR2 reads SYDVKM. This CDR3 has 14 amino acids. The CDR3 nucleotides read TGTGCCAGCAGTTTACAAGAAGCTTTAAATGAGCAGTTCTTC. This gives the protein CASSLQEALNEQFF. Full variable domain (rest looked up from reference TRBV28 and TRBJ2-1): DVKVTQSSRYLVKRTGEKVFLECVQDMDHENMFWYRQDPGLGLRLIYFSYDVKMKEKGDIPEGYSVSREKKERFSLILESASTNQTSMYLCASSLQEALNEQFFGPGTRLTVL.

The chain is built from TRBV6-6 and TRBJ1-5, with D maybe TRBD1 (6 bases). The length of the CDR3 is 16 residues. CDR1 is MNHNY and CDR2 is SVGAGI in the germline V gene (reference sequence). With 6 bases removed from V and 0 bases from J, the gap between germline ends came to 15 bases. CDR3 nucleotide sequence: TGTGCCAGCAGAACGGGGGGGGCCGGTAGCAATCAGCCCCAGCATTTT. It codes for CASRTGGAGSNQPQHF.

The chain is built from TRBV5-1 and TRBJ1-5, with D perhaps TRBD1 (6 bases). Trimming took 3 bases from V and 6 from J, leaving 13 bases between them. Germline-derived CDR1 and CDR2 are SGHRS and YFSETQ. The CDR3 is made up of 14 amino acids. The CDR3 coding sequence is TGCGCCAGCAGCTCGGGACCGACAGGTCAGCCCCAGCATTTT. Translation: CASSSGPTGQPQHF.

The chain recombines TRBV2 with TRBJ2-7; D unresolved. CDR1 is SNHLY and CDR2 is FYNNEI in the germline V gene. The CDR3 length is 12 residues. V dropped 3 bases and J dropped 6 bases, with 9 bases sitting between them. DNA of the CDR3: TGTGCCAGCAGTGATGCGAGATCCGAGCAGTACTTC. This translates into CASSDARSEQYF.

This chain uses TRBV27 with TRBJ2-7; D is possibly TRBD1 (6 bases). V was clipped by 5 bases and J by 0 bases, with 14 bases between them. This CDR3 spans 15 amino acids. Germline V gene sequence: CDR1 MNHEY, CDR2 SMNVEV (reference sequence). CDR3: CASSQGGYLSYEQYF. The CDR3 coding sequence is TGTGCCAGCAGTCAAGGGGGTTACCTCTCCTACGAGCAGTACTTC.

The J gene is TRBJ2-7, the V gene TRBV9; 7 bases align to TRBD2. The CDR3 totals 16 residues. The germline gives CDR1 SGDLS, CDR2 YYNGEE. V trimming: 0 bases; J trimming: 0 bases; junction bases outside the gene matches: 6. The CDR3 sequence is CASSVDGGGSSYEQYF. CDR3 in DNA: TGTGCCAGCAGCGTAGATGGGGGAGGGAGCTCCTACGAGCAGTACTTC.

J is TRBJ2-1 and V is TRBV6-5; 7 bases fit TRBD1. The ends lost 0 bases at V and 10 bases at J; junction bases unmatched: 9. The CDR3 has 15 amino acids. Germline assignment: CDR1 MNHEY and CDR2 SVGAGI. In nucleotides, the CDR3 is TGTGCCAGCAGTTACTCGCTGGTTGCAGGGGGAGAGCAGTTCTTC. Protein product: CASSYSLVAGGEQFF.

V and J are TRBV19 and TRBJ1-2; TRBD1 agrees at 9 bases. This CDR3 is 15 amino acids long. CDR1 is LNHDA, CDR2 SQIVND, per germline (reference sequence). V shed 5 bases, J shed 4 bases, and the junction held 8 bases outside the gene matches. In DNA, the CDR3 is TGTGCCAGTAGTGCAAAACAGGGGGCGGTCTATGGCTACACCTTC. Protein product: CASSAKQGAVYGYTF.